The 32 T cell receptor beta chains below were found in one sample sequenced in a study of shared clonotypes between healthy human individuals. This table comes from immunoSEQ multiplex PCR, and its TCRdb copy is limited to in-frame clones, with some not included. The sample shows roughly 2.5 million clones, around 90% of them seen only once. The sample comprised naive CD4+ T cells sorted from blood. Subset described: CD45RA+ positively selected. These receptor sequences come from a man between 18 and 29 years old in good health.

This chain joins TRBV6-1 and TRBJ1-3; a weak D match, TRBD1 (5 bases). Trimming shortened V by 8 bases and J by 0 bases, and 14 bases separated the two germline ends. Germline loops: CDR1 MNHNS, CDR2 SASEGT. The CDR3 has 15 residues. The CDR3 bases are TGTGCCAGCGGGCGTCAGGGAACCTCTGGAAACACCATATATTTT. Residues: CASGRQGTSGNTIYF.

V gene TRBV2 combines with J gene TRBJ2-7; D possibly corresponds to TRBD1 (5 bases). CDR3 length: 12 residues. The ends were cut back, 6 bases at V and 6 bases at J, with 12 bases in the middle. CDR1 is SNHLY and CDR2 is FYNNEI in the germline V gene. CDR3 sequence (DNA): TGTGCCAGCAGAACCCAGGGTGGCGAGCAGTACTTC. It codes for CASRTQGGEQYF.

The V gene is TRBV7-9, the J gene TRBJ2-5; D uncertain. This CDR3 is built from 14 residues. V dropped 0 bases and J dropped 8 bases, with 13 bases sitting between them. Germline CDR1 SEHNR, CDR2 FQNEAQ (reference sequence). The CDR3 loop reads CASSLAASGDTQYF. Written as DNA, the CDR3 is TGTGCCAGCAGCTTAGCGGCTAGTGGAGATACCCAGTACTTC.

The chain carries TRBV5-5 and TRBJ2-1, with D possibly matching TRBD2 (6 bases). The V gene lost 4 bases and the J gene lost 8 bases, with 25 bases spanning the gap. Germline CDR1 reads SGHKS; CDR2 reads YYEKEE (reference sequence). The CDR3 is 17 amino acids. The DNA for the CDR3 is TGTGCCAGCAGCCTAAAAACCGGGACTCTCCTAATCCATGAGCAGTTCTTC. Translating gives CASSLKTGTLLIHEQFF.

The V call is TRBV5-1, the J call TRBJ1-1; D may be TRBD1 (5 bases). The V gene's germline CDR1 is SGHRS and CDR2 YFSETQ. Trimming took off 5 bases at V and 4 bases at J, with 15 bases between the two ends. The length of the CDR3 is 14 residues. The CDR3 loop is CASRVSPGGTEAFF. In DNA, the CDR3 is TGCGCCAGCAGGGTGAGCCCCGGGGGCACTGAAGCTTTCTTT.

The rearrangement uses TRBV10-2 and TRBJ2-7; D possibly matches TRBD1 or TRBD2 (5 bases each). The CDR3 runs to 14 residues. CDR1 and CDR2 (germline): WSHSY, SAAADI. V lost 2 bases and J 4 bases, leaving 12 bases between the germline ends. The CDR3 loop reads CASSELAREYEQYF. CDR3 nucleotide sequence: TGCGCCAGCAGTGAGCTGGCCAGGGAGTACGAGCAGTACTTC.

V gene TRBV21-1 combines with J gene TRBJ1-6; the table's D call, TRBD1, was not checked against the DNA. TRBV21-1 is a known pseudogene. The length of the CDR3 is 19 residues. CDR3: CASLQRTGRDRSYNSPLHF. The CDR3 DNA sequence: TGTGCCAGCCTCCAAAGGACAGGGCGTGATCGTTCCTATAATTCACCCCTCCACTTT.

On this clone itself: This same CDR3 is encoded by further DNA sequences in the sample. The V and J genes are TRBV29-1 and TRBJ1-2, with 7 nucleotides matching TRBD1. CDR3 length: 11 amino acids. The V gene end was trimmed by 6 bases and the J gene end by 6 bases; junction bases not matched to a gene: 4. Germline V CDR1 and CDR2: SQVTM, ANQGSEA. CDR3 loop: CSVRGGDGYTF. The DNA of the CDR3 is TGCAGCGTGCGAGGGGGCGATGGCTACACCTTC.

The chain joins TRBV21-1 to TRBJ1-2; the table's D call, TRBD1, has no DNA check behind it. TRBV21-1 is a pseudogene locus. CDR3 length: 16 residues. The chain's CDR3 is CASSKGRGQGAGGYTF. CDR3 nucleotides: TGTGCCAGCAGCAAAGGAAGGGGACAGGGGGCGGGTGGCTACACCTTC.

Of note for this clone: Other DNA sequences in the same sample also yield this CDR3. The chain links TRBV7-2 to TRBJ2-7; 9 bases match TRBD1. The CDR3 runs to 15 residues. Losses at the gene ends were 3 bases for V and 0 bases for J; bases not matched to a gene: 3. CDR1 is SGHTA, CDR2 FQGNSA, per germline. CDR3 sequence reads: CASSLGQGLSYEQYF. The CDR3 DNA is TGTGCCAGCAGCTTGGGACAGGGCCTCTCCTACGAGCAGTACTTC.

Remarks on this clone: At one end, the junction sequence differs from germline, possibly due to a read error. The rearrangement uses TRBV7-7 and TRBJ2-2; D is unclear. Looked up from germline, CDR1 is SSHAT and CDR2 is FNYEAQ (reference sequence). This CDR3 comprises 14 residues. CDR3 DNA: TGTGCTAGCAGCTCCACTTCGAACGCGGGGGAGCTGTTTTTT. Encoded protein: CASSSTSNAGELFF.

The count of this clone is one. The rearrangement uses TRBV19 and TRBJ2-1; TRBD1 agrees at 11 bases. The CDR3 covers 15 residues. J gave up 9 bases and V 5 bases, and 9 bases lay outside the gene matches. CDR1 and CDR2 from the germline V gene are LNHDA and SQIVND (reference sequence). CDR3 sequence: CASSPWDRGGSEQFF. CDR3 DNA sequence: TGTGCCAGTAGTCCCTGGGACAGGGGGGGGAGTGAGCAGTTCTTC. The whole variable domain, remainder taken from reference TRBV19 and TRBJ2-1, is DGGITQSPKYLFRKEGQNVTLSCEQNLNHDAMYWYRQDPGQGLRLIYYSQIVNDFQKGDIAEGYSVSREKKESFPLTVTSAQKNPTAFYLCASSPWDRGGSEQFFGPGTRLTVL.

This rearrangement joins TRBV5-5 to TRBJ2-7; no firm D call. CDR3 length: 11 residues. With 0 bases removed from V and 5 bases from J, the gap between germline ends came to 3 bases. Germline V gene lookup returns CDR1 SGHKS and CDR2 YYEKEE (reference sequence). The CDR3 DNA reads TGTGCCAGCAGCTTGGATCACGAGCAGTACTTC. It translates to CASSLDHEQYF.

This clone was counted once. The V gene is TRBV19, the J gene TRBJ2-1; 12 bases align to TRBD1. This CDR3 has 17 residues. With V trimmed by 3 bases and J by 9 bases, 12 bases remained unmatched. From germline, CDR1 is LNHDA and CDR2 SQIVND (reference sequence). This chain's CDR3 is CASSMAAGDRGLGEQFF. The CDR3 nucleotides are TGTGCCAGTAGTATGGCCGCTGGGGACAGGGGGCTCGGTGAGCAGTTCTTC.

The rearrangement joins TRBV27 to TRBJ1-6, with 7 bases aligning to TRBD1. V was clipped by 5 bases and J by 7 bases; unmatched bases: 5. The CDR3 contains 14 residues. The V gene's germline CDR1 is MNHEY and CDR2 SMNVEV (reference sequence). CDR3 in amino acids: CASSMTGLNSPLHF. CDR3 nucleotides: TGTGCCAGCAGTATGACAGGGTTAAATTCACCCCTCCACTTT.

The CDR3 region is CASREGLHNQPQHF. CDR3 coding DNA: TGTGCCAGTAGGGAGGGGCTCCACAATCAGCCCCAGCATTTT. This chain links TRBV19 with TRBJ1-5, with D maybe TRBD1 (5 bases). V dropped 6 bases and J dropped 3 bases, with 12 bases sitting between them. This CDR3 has 14 amino acids. Per the germline V gene, CDR1 is LNHDA and CDR2 is SQIVND (reference sequence).

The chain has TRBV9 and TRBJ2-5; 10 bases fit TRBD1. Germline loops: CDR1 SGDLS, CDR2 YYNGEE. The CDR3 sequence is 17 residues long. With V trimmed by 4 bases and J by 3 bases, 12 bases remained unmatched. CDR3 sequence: CASSPHATGTGEETQYF. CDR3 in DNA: TGTGCCAGCAGCCCACACGCTACCGGGACAGGGGAAGAGACCCAGTACTTC.

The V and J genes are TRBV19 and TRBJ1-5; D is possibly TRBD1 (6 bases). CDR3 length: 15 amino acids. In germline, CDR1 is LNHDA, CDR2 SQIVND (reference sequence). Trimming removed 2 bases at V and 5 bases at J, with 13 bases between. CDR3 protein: CASSITRGGYQPQHF. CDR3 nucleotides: TGTGCCAGTAGTATAACGAGGGGGGGATATCAGCCCCAGCATTTT.

CDR3 residues: CAWSPPPGLARRDGYTF. CDR3 sequence (DNA): TGTGCCTGGAGTCCCCCCCCCGGCCTCGCCCGGAGGGATGGCTACACCTTC. The J gene is TRBJ1-2, the V gene TRBV30; D is unclear. The germline CDR1 and CDR2 sequences are GTSNPN and SVGIG (reference sequence). V dropped 2 bases and J dropped 6 bases, with 25 bases sitting between them. The CDR3 is 17 residues long.

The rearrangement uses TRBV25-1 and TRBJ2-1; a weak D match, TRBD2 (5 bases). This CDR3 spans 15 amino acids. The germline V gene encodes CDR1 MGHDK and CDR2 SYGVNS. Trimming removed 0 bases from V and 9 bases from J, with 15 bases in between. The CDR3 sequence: CASSEYGGGDGEQFF. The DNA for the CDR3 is TGTGCCAGCAGTGAATATGGTGGAGGCGACGGTGAGCAGTTCTTC.

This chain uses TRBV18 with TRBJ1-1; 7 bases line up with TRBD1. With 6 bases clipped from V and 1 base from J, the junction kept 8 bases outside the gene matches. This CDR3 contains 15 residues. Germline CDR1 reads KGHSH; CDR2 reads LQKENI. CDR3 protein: CASSVANRGNTEAFF. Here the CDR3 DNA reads TGTGCCAGCTCCGTGGCTAACAGGGGGAACACTGAAGCTTTCTTT.

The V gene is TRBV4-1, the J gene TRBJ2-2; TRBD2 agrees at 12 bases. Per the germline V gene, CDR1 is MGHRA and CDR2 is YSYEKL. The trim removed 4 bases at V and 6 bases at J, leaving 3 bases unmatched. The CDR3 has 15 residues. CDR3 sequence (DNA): TGCGCCAGCAGCCCGTGGACTAGCGGGGCCGGGGAGCTGTTTTTT. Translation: CASSPWTSGAGELFF.

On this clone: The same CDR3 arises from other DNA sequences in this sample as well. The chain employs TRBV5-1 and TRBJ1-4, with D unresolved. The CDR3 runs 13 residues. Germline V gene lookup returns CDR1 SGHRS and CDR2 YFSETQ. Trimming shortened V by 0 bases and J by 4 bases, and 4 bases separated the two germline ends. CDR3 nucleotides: TGCGCCAGCAGCTTGGCCAGTAATGAAAAACTGTTTTTT. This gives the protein CASSLASNEKLFF.

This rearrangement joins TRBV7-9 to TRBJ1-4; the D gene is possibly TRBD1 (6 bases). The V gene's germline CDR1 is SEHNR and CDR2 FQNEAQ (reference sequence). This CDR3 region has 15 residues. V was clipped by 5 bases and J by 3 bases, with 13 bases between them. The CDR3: CASSAGGQPNEKLFF. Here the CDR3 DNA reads TGTGCCAGCAGCGCCGGGGGGCAACCTAATGAAAAACTGTTTTTT.

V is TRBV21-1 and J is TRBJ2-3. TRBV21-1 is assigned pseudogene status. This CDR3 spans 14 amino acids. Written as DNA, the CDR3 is TGTGCCAACCCCGGACCGACTAGCACAGATACGCAGTATTTT. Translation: CANPGPTSTDTQYF.

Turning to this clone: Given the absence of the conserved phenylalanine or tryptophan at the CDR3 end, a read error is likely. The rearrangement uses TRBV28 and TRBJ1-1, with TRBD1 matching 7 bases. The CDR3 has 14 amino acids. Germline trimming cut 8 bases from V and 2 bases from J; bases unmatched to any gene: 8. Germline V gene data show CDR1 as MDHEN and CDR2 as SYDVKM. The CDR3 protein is CASGLQGRNTEAFS. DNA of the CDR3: TGTGCCAGCGGATTACAGGGGAGAAACACTGAAGCTTTCTCT.

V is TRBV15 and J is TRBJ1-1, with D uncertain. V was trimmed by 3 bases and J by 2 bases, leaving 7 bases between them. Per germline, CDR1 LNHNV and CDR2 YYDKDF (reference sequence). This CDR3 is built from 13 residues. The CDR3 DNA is TGTGCCACCAGCAGTCAGCTAAACACTGAAGCTTTCTTT. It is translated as CATSSQLNTEAFF.

The CDR3 coding sequence is TGTGCCAGCACCGAAAGGAGGGGGCGCAAGACTGAAGCTTTCTTT. This translates into CASTERRGRKTEAFF. The chain is built from TRBV28 and TRBJ1-1; 7 bases line up with TRBD1. This CDR3 is built from 15 residues. Trimming at V came to 7 bases and at J to 5 bases, leaving 13 bases not matched to a gene. The V gene's germline CDR1 is MDHEN and CDR2 SYDVKM.

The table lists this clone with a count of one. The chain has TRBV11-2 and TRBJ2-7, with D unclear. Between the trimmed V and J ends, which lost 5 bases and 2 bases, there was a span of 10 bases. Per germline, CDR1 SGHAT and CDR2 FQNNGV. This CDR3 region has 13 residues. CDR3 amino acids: CASSPPSAYEQYF. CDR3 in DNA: TGTGCCAGCAGCCCCCCGTCGGCCTACGAGCAGTACTTC.

The CDR3 sequence: CASSKGQGQETQYF. The CDR3 nucleotides are TGTGCCAGCAGCAAAGGACAAGGCCAAGAGACCCAGTACTTC. This chain uses TRBV5-4 with TRBJ2-5, with D perhaps TRBD1 (5 bases). Trimming left V 4 bases short and J 1 base short, with 11 bases between. Germline CDR1 reads SGHNT; CDR2 reads YYREEE (reference sequence). The CDR3 has 14 residues.

CDR3 protein: CASSWTGGRGYTF. The CDR3 coding sequence is TGTGCCAGCAGCTGGACAGGGGGTAGGGGCTACACCTTC. This chain links TRBV5-4 with TRBJ1-2, with TRBD1 matching 10 bases. Per the germline V gene, CDR1 is SGHNT and CDR2 is YYREEE (reference sequence). Unmatched junction bases numbered 4, after V lost 3 bases and J lost 8 bases. This CDR3 is built from 13 residues.

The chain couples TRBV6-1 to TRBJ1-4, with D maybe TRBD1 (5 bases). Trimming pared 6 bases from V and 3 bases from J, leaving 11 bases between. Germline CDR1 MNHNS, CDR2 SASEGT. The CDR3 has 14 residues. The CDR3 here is CASSAGRANEKLFF. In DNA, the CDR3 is TGTGCCAGCAGCGCAGGGAGGGCTAATGAAAAACTGTTTTTT.